These 24 T cell receptor beta chains originate from one sample sequenced in a study of cytomegalovirus exposure and HLA in healthy donors. The PCR employed 60 Vbeta primers together with 13 Jbeta primers. Repertoires were generated with immunoSEQ multiplex PCR, while TCRdb's copy carries only in-frame clones and drops some. The repertoire consists of 140,000 to 150,000 clones, with over 65% occurring once and the leading ten covering approximately 2.9%. Sample: PBMCs. These receptors were collected from a man aged 35 to 55 in good health and CMV-seropositive.

Remarks on this clone: Because the CDR3 is missing its conserved closing phenylalanine or tryptophan, this is likely a read error. This rearrangement joins TRBV7-9 to TRBJ1-2; 8 bases fit TRBD1. V shed 4 bases, J shed 7 bases, and the junction held 2 bases outside the gene matches. CDR3 length: 12 amino acids. Germline V gives CDR1 SEHNR, CDR2 FQNEAQ (reference sequence). The CDR3 loop is CASSSGGSGYTL. CDR3 in DNA: TGTGCCAGCAGCTCAGGGGGCAGTGGCTACACCCTC.

The gene calls are TRBV7-9 and TRBJ2-1; 8 nucleotides agree with TRBD1. Trimming cost V 3 bases and J 0 bases; bases outside gene matches: 4. Per the germline V gene, CDR1 is SEHNR and CDR2 is FQNEAQ (reference sequence). The CDR3 has 16 amino acids. The CDR3 nucleotides are TGTGCCAGCAGCTTTAGGACAGGGAGCTCCTACAATGAGCAGTTCTTC. As protein: CASSFRTGSSYNEQFF.

The gene calls are TRBV18 and TRBJ2-3; 8 bases align to TRBD2. The CDR3 is 16 residues long. Germline trimming cut 0 bases from V and 2 bases from J; bases unmatched to any gene: 4. The germline V gene encodes CDR1 KGHSH and CDR2 LQKENI. The CDR3 region is CASSPPGTRNTDTQYF. CDR3 sequence (DNA): TGTGCCAGCTCACCACCGGGGACTAGAAACACAGATACGCAGTATTTT.

The chain recombines TRBV29-1 with TRBJ2-5; TRBD2 aligns across 10 bases. There are 16 residues in the CDR3. The V and J ends lost 0 bases and 8 bases, in that order; junction bases with no gene match: 12. Germline V gives CDR1 SQVTM, CDR2 ANQGSEA. The CDR3 protein is CSVEDPRGPSGRTQYF. CDR3 DNA sequence: TGCAGCGTTGAAGATCCCCGGGGCCCTAGCGGGAGAACCCAGTACTTC.

The gene calls are TRBV21-1 and TRBJ1-2. TRBV21-1 constitutes a pseudogene. The length of the CDR3 is 22 residues. The CDR3 DNA reads TGTGCCAGCAGCAACTCACCCCGCCGCGCGAGGAGGGGCGGGACTGAAAACTATGGCTACACCTTC. Translation: CASSNSPRRARRGGTENYGYTF.

This clone was recorded a few times. The chain links TRBV7-7 to TRBJ2-1, with D maybe TRBD2 (5 bases). With 1 base removed from V and 6 bases from J, the gap between germline ends came to 7 bases. Germline lookup yields CDR1 SSHAT and CDR2 FNYEAQ (reference sequence). The CDR3 is 13 amino acids. This chain's CDR3 is CASSLGTSNEQFF. CDR3 bases: TGTGCCAGCAGCTTAGGGACTTCCAATGAGCAGTTCTTC.

This rearrangement joins TRBV9 to TRBJ1-1; TRBD1 matches 7 bases. V was clipped by 4 bases and J by 4 bases; unmatched bases: 7. Germline V CDR1 and CDR2: SGDLS, YYNGEE. The CDR3 runs to 14 residues. The DNA of the CDR3 is TGTGCCAGCAGCCCAAGACAGGGAGGCACTGAAGCTTTCTTT. Translating gives CASSPRQGGTEAFF.

The chain has TRBV11-3 and TRBJ2-2, with TRBD2 as a possible D gene (5 bases). Germline CDR1 SGHNT, CDR2 YENEEA. The CDR3 is made up of 16 amino acids. Trimming took 1 base from V and 4 from J, leaving 13 bases between them. The CDR3 is CASSLGLGRGTGELFF. CDR3 in DNA: TGTGCCAGCAGCTTAGGTCTGGGGAGAGGCACCGGGGAGCTGTTTTTT. Variable domain in full (rest from reference TRBV11-3 and TRBJ2-2): EAGVVQSPRYKIIEKKQPVAFWCNPISGHNTLYWYLQNLGQGPELLIRYENEEAVDDSQLPKDRFSAERLKGVDSTLKIQPAELGDSAVYLCASSLGLGRGTGELFFGEGSRLTVL.

The J gene is TRBJ2-1, the V gene TRBV27; 10 bases are shared with TRBD2. The ends lost 7 bases at V and 2 bases at J; junction bases unmatched: 5. The CDR3 totals 15 residues. Germline V gene sequence: CDR1 MNHEY, CDR2 SMNVEV (reference sequence). CDR3: CASKSGRGAYNEQFF. CDR3 bases: TGTGCCAGCAAGAGCGGGAGGGGGGCCTACAATGAGCAGTTCTTC.

The chain has TRBV13 and TRBJ2-3; D is perhaps TRBD2 (5 bases). Per germline, CDR1 PRHDT and CDR2 FYEKMQ (reference sequence). This CDR3 contains 13 residues. V lost 6 bases, J lost 4 bases, and 11 bases lay in between. The CDR3 DNA sequence: TGTGCCAGCAGTTCCCCTAGCTCAGATACGCAGTATTTT. The encoded protein is CASSSPSSDTQYF.

The chain combines TRBV6-1 with TRBJ2-4, with TRBD1 matching over 10 bases. This CDR3 has 15 amino acids. The V and J ends lost 6 bases and 7 bases, in that order; junction bases with no gene match: 9. Germline CDR1 reads MNHNS; CDR2 reads SASEGT. CDR3 DNA: TGTGCCAGCAGACCTAGGACAGGGGGGGAGAACATTCAGTACTTC. This codes for CASRPRTGGENIQYF.

Here the CDR3 reads CASSLAAGTGANEQFF. Written as DNA, the CDR3 is TGCGCCAGCAGCCTCGCCGCCGGGACAGGGGCCAATGAGCAGTTCTTC. This chain joins TRBV5-1 and TRBJ2-1, with TRBD1 matching over 10 bases. With V trimmed by 4 bases and J by 6 bases, 10 bases remained unmatched. Germline CDR1 reads SGHRS; CDR2 reads YFSETQ. The CDR3 sequence is 16 residues long.

The chain is built from TRBV7-9 and TRBJ2-2; 9 bases match TRBD1. The CDR3 consists of 16 residues. The junction had 5 bases not matched to a gene; V was cut back by 5 bases and J by 1 base. Germline V gives CDR1 SEHNR, CDR2 FQNEAQ (reference sequence). The CDR3 here is CASSQGQGMNTGELFF. CDR3 DNA sequence: TGTGCCAGCAGCCAGGGACAGGGAATGAACACCGGGGAGCTGTTTTTT. The entire variable domain, with the rest obtained from reference TRBV7-9 and TRBJ2-2, is as follows: DTGVSQNPRHKITKRGQNVTFRCDPISEHNRLYWYRQTLGQGPEFLTYFQNEAQLEKSRLLSDRFSAERPKGSFSTLEIQRTEQGDSAMYLCASSQGQGMNTGELFFGEGSRLTVL.

V gene TRBV11-2 combines with J gene TRBJ2-7; no clear D gene. CDR1 and CDR2 from the germline V gene are SGHAT and FQNNGV. This CDR3 region has 17 residues. The V and J ends lost 1 base and 0 bases respectively, with 16 bases between them. CDR3 amino acids: CASSLVPGTINSYEQYF. Here the CDR3 DNA reads TGTGCCAGCAGCTTAGTTCCGGGTACTATCAACTCCTACGAGCAGTACTTC.

The genes are TRBV18 and TRBJ2-2, with TRBD2 identical over 15 bases. This CDR3 is 20 amino acids long. With V trimmed by 2 bases and J by 0 bases, 7 bases remained unmatched. CDR1 and CDR2 from the germline V gene are KGHSH and LQKENI. For the CDR3, the DNA is TGTGCCAGCTCACCAACCGGGACTAGCGGGAGGTCCTCGAACACCGGGGAGCTGTTTTTT. It is translated as CASSPTGTSGRSSNTGELFF.

This clone was seen a handful of times. The CDR3 sequence: CSVDRLSGNTIYF. CDR3 DNA: TGCAGCGTTGACAGATTATCTGGAAACACCATATATTTT. The chain couples TRBV29-1 to TRBJ1-3; D ambiguous. The CDR3 spans 13 residues. CDR1 is SQVTM and CDR2 is ANQGSEA in the germline V gene. Trimming removed 3 bases from V and 1 base from J, with 7 bases in between.

A few counts support this clone. V is TRBV10-1 and J is TRBJ2-3, with TRBD1 matching over 7 bases. With V trimmed by 8 bases and J by 1 base, 9 bases remained unmatched. The CDR3 is made up of 15 amino acids. Germline V gene data show CDR1 as WNHNN and CDR2 as SYGVQD (reference sequence). CDR3 in amino acids: CASCYRDSRTDTQYF. CDR3 coding DNA: TGCGCCAGCTGTTATCGGGACAGCCGCACAGATACGCAGTATTTT.

The chain couples TRBV10-1 to TRBJ1-1, with 7 bases lining up with TRBD1. Trimming cost V 6 bases and J 2 bases; bases outside gene matches: 6. Germline lookup yields CDR1 WNHNN and CDR2 SYGVQD (reference sequence). This CDR3 comprises 14 residues. The CDR3 protein is CASSGGTENTEAFF. DNA of the CDR3: TGCGCCAGCAGCGGAGGGACAGAAAACACTGAAGCTTTCTTT.

This clone was picked up a small number of times. The chain carries TRBV19 and TRBJ1-6, with 8 bases aligning to TRBD1. Looked up from germline, CDR1 is LNHDA and CDR2 is SQIVND (reference sequence). The CDR3 contains 13 residues. V dropped 6 bases and J dropped 7; count of bases not matched to a gene: 2. CDR3 nucleotides: TGTGCCAGTAGGGACAGGGAGAATTCACCCCTCCACTTT. This codes for CASRDRENSPLHF.

This clone came up a few times. The chain employs TRBV2 and TRBJ2-3; TRBD2 might be the D (6 bases). Germline V gene data show CDR1 as SNHLY and CDR2 as FYNNEI. The CDR3 is made up of 17 amino acids. V lost 6 bases and J 0 bases, leaving 19 bases between the germline ends. The CDR3 spells CASSLLIGEVSTDTQYF. The CDR3 coding sequence is TGTGCCAGCAGCTTGTTAATTGGGGAGGTGAGCACAGATACGCAGTATTTT.

V usage is TRBV10-1 and J usage is TRBJ2-5, with 14 positions matching TRBD2. The J call may not be correct, given that the DNA end is closer to TRBJ2-7. Per germline, CDR1 WNHNN and CDR2 SYGVQD (reference sequence). The CDR3 runs 14 residues. The CDR3 here is CASSLTSGRDEQYF. The CDR3, as DNA: TGCGCCAGCAGCCTGACTAGCGGGAGGGACGAGCAGTACTTC.

The chain recombines TRBV30 with TRBJ1-4; no clear D gene. The germline V gene encodes CDR1 GTSNPN and CDR2 SVGIG (reference sequence). This CDR3 has 13 residues. In DNA form, the CDR3 reads TGTGCATTTAAAAAAGCCACCAATGAAAAACTGTTTTTT. Translated: CAFKKATNEKLFF.

V usage is TRBV4-2 and J usage is TRBJ2-7; D remains unclear. Germline loops: CDR1 LGHNA, CDR2 YNFKEQ. With 0 bases removed from V and 2 bases from J, the gap between germline ends came to 11 bases. CDR3 length: 15 residues. DNA of the CDR3: TGTGCCAGCAGCCAAGATCCCAGTCACCCCTACGAGCAGTACTTC. This translates into CASSQDPSHPYEQYF.

Here the CDR3 DNA reads TGTGCCTGGAGTGCAGGGGATAATCAGCCCCAGCATTTT. This codes for CAWSAGDNQPQHF. V usage is TRBV30 and J usage is TRBJ1-5, with a weak D call TRBD1 (6 bases). Germline-derived CDR1 and CDR2 are GTSNPN and SVGIG (reference sequence). The CDR3 totals 13 residues. The V end lost 1 base, the J end lost 4 bases, and 8 bases lay between the germline ends.